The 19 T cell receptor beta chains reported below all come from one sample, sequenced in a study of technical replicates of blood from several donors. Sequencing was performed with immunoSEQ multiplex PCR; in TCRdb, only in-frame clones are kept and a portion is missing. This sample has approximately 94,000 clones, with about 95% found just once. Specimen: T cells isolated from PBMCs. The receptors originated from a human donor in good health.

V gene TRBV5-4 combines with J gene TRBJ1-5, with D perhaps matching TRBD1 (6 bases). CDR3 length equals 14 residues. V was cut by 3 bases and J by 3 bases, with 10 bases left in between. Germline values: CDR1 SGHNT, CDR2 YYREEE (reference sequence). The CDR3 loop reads CASSSGQPNQPQHF. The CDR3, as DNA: TGTGCCAGCAGCTCCGGACAGCCCAATCAGCCCCAGCATTTT.

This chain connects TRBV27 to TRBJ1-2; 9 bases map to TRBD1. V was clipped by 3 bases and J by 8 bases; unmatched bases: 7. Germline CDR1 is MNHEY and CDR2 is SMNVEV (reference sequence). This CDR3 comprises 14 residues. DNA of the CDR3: TGTGCCAGCAGTTTCGGGACAGGGACGGGCGGCTACACCTTC. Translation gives CASSFGTGTGGYTF.

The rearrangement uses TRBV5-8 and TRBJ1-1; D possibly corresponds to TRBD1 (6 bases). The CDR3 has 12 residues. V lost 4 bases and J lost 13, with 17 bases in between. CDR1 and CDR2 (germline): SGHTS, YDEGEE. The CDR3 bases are TGTGCCAGCAGCGTATGGACAGCGGAGGTTTTCTTT. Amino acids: CASSVWTAEVFF.

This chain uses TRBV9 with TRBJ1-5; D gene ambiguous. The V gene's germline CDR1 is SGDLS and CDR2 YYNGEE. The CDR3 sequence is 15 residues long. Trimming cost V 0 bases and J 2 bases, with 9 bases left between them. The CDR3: CASSVGGLGNQPQHF. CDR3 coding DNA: TGTGCCAGCAGCGTAGGCGGGTTGGGCAATCAGCCCCAGCATTTT.

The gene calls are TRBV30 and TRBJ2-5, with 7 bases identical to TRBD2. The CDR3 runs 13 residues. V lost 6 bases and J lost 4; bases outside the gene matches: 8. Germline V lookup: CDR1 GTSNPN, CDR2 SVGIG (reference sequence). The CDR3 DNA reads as TGTGCCTGCCTTAATGGGAGGGCAGAGACCCAGTACTTC. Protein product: CACLNGRAETQYF.

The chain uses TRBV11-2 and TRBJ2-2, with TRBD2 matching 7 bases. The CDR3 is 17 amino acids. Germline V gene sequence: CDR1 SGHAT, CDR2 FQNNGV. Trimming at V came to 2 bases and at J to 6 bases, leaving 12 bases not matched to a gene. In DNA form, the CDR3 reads TGTGCCAGCAGCTTATCTAGCGGCCATGGGGACGCCGGGGAGCTGTTTTTT. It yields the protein CASSLSSGHGDAGELFF.

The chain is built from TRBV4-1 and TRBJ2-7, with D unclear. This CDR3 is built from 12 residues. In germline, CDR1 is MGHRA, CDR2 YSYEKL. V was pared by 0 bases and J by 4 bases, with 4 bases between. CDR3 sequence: CASSQDMYEQYF. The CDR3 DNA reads TGCGCCAGCAGCCAAGATATGTACGAGCAGTACTTC.

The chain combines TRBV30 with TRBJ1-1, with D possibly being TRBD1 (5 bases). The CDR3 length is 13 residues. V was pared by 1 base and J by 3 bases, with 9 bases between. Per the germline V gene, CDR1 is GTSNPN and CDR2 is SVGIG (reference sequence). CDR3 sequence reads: CAWSGGGDTEAFF. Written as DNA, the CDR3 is TGTGCCTGGAGTGGGGGAGGGGACACTGAAGCTTTCTTT.

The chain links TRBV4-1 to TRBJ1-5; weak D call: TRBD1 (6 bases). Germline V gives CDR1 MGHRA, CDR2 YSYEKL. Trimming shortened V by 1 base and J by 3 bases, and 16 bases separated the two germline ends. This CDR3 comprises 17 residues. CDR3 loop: CASSQVTIQGANQPQHF. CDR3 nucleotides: TGCGCCAGCAGCCAAGTAACTATACAGGGAGCCAATCAGCCCCAGCATTTT.

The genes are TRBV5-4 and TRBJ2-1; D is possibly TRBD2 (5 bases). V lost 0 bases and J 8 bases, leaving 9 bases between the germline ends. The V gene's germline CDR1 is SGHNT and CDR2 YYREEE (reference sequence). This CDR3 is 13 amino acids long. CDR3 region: CASSLVPGDEQFF. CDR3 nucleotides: TGTGCCAGCAGCTTGGTCCCCGGGGATGAGCAGTTCTTC.

CDR3 in amino acids: CASSINRGDSNQPQHF. The CDR3 DNA reads TGTGCCAGTAGTATAAACAGGGGTGATAGCAATCAGCCCCAGCATTTT. The rearrangement uses TRBV19 and TRBJ1-5, with 7 bases identical to TRBD1. Germline lookup yields CDR1 LNHDA and CDR2 SQIVND (reference sequence). The CDR3 extends over 16 amino acids. The trim removed 2 bases at V and 0 bases at J, leaving 4 bases unmatched.

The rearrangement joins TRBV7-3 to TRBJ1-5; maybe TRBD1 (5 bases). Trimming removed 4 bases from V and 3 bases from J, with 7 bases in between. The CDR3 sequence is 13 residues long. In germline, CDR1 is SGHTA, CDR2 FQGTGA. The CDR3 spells CASSWDYNQPQHF. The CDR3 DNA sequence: TGTGCCAGCAGCTGGGACTACAATCAGCCCCAGCATTTT.

The CDR3 protein is CAISEGQTKSKNIQYF. The DNA of the CDR3 is TGTGCCATCAGTGAGGGACAGACGAAGTCCAAAAACATTCAGTACTTC. This chain joins TRBV10-3 and TRBJ2-4; possibly TRBD1 for D (6 bases). Looked up from germline, CDR1 is ENHRY and CDR2 is SYGVKD. This CDR3 has 16 amino acids. Deletions cut 2 bases from V and 2 bases from J, with 13 bases between.

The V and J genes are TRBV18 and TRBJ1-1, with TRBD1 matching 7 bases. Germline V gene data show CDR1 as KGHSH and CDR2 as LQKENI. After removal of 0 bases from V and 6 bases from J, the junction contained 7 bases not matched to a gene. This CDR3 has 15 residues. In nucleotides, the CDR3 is TGTGCCAGCTCACCACCGGTGGACAGGACCGCTGAAGCTTTCTTT. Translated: CASSPPVDRTAEAFF.

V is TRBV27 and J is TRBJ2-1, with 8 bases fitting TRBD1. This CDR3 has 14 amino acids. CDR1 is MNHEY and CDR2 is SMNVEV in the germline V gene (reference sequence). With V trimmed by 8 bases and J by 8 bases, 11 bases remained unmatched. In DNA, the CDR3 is TGTGCCAGCTCGACGGACAGGGAACTAGATGAGCAGTTCTTC. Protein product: CASSTDRELDEQFF.

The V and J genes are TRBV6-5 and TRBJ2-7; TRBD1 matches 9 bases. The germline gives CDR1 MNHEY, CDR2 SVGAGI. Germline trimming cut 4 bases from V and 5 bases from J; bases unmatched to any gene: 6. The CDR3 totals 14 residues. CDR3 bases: TGTGCCAGCAGTTTAGTAACAGGGGGCAACGAGCAGTACTTC. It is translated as CASSLVTGGNEQYF.

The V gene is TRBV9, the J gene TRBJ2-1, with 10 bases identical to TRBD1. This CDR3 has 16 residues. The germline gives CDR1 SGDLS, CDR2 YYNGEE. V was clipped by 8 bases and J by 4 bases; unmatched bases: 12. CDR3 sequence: CASANLGTGVYNEQFF. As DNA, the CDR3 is TGTGCCAGTGCAAACCTCGGGACAGGGGTATACAATGAGCAGTTCTTC.

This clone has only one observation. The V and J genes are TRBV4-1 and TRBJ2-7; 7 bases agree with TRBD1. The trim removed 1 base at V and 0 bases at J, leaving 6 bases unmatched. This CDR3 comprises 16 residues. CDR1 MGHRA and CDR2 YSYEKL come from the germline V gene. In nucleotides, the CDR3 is TGCGCCAGCAGCCAAGGTAGGACAGGCCTCTCCTACGAGCAGTACTTC. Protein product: CASSQGRTGLSYEQYF.

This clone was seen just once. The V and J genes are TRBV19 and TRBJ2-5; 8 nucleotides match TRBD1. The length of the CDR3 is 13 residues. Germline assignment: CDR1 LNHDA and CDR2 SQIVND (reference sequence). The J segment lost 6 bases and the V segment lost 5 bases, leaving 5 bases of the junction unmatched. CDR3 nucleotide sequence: TGTGCCAGTAGTCTCCAGGGGGCAAAGACCCAGTACTTC. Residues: CASSLQGAKTQYF.